This TCR beta chain was observed in a study of shared clonotypes between healthy human individuals (TCRdb year 2020). Notes on the research overall: A few men and two women, aged 18 to 49 years, made up the cohort. To estimate repertoire size and how much clonotype sharing occurs between individuals, the study deeply sequenced the blood TCR repertoires of 5 or 6 healthy adults. Per donor, leukapheresis produced somewhere between about 0.85 and 9.5 billion PBMCs. To increase sequencing depth and limit assay-specific biases, TCR repertoire library preparation and sequencing were carried out by different laboratories using diverse techniques.

Points on this clone: Its recognized antigen is unknown. It has no much larger one-base neighbor in the sample; base qualities were not kept.

Summary of the overall study and its limitations: Because the study included only a small number of donors, the genetic and exposure-history diversity represented was limited. Pairwise subsampling led to the expectation that sequencing depth would affect the degree of clonotype sharing among donors. Sampling was restricted to blood, and TCR repertoires in tissues likely differ from the TCR repertoires found in blood.

TCR CDR3 regions were amplified from genomic DNA by multiplex PCR using the deep immunoSEQ assay. For each cell subset, the extracted genomic DNA was distributed evenly across all wells of several immunoSEQ 96-well plates, and each plate served as one replicate. For unsorted PBMC, about 300 ng genomic DNA, equal to about 29,000 T cell genomes, was loaded into each replicate PCR. Ten immunoSEQ deep assay plates were used to sequence the unsorted PBMC genomic DNA. Purified libraries were quantified with a Qubit 3.0 fluorometer, sized on a Bioanalyzer 2100, and re-quantified with the KAPA Library Quantification kit. Every immunoSEQ 96-well plate was sequenced on a separate single-read 150-cycle Illumina NextSeq 550 flow cell. Per the source publication's procedure: The immunoSEQ output contained only junctional sequences without quality scores, so filtering could not match that applied to full-length reads. Sequences were annotated with PyIR, a Python wrapper for IgBLAST v1.9, and V/J genes and CDR3 were assigned using IMGT germline references. Any read was removed if the V/J assignment was weak (E-value above 1e-6), the CDR3 was missing, or the read contained stop codons, out-of-frame junctions, or ambiguous translated residues. V3J clonotypes were defined by identical inferred V gene, J gene, and CDR3 amino acid sequence. Percentage overlap between repertoires was computed as shared unique clonotypes divided by the size of the smaller repertoire. Three approaches were used to assess repertoire richness: RTK rarefaction, the Chao1 estimator, and Recon v2.1 estimates of unobserved clonotypes. Here the immuneACCESS table is served through TCRdb, limited to in-frame sequences with V and J called. Missing clones are a known gap in these copies; in checked studies unresolved V genes cover under half, and the rest lacks a known reason. For V, J and clone size, that table is used; D and trimming come from the DNA. Recorded for this sample are about 530,000 clones; roughly 79% of them occurred a single time. The ten largest clones add up to under 15% of the sample.

Between the V and J ends, shortened by 8 bases and 8 bases respectively, the junction contains 24 bases. The CDR3 goes from the cysteine to the phenylalanine over 15 residues. The entry retains the CDR3 DNA only, 45 bases that are in frame from base 1. The germline V gene yields MDHEN for CDR1 and SYDVKM for CDR2. The donors were healthy, HIV-negative adults who had no recently reported acute infections or vaccinations. Every donor was a Caucasian adult residing in Nashville, Tennessee, USA. In the unsorted samples, 85 million to 100 million PBMCs were counted, and genomic DNA was extracted using the QIAamp DNA Blood Mini kit. Blood was collected by leukapheresis, and PBMCs were isolated by Ficoll-Histopaque density gradient centrifugation and then cryopreserved in liquid nitrogen vapor phase.

Sequencing was done on a sample of PBMCs. This chain joins TRBV28 to TRBJ1-2; the D gene is perhaps TRBD1, on 6 matching bases. The clonotype originates from a woman aged 40-49 years in good health. Some clones in this sample may be carry-over from other donors' samples. The CDR3 corresponds to CASAPPGGGALGYTF. The DNA is as follows: TGTGCCAGCGCACCCCCCGGGGGGGGCGCCTTAGGCTACACCTTC.